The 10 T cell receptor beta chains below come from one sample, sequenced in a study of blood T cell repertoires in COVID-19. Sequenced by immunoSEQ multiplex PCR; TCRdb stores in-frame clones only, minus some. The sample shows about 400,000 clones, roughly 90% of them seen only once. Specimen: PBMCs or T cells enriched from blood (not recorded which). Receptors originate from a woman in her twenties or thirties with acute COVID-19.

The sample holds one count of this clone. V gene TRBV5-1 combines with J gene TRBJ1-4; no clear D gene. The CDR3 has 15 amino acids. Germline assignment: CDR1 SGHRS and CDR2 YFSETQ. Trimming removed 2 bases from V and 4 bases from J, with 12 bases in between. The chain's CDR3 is CASSFEAVNNEKLFF. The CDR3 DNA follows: TGCGCCAGCAGCTTTGAGGCGGTGAATAATGAAAAACTGTTTTTT.

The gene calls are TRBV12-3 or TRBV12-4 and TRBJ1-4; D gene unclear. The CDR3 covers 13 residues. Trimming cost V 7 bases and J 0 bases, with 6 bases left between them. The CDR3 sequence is CASMTPTNEKLFF. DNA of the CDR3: TGTGCCAGCATGACACCAACTAATGAAAAACTGTTTTTT.

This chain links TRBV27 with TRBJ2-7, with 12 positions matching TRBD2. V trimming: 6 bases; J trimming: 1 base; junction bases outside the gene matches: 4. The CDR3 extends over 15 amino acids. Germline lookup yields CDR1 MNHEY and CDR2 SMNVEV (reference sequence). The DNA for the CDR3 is TGTGCCAGCAGGCTGACTAGCGGGGGATCCTACGAGCAGTACTTC. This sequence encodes CASRLTSGGSYEQYF.

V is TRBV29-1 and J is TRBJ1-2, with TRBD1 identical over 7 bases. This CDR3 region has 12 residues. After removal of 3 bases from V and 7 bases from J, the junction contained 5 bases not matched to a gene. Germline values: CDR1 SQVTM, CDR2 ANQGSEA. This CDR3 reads CSVDYGTVGYTF. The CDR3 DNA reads TGCAGCGTTGATTATGGGACAGTTGGCTACACCTTC.

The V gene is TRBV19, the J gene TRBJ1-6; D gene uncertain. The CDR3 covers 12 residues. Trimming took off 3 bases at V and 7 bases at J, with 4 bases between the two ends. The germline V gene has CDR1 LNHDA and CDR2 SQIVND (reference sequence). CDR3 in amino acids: CASSIVNSPLHF. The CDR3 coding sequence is TGTGCCAGTAGTATCGTGAATTCACCCCTCCACTTT.

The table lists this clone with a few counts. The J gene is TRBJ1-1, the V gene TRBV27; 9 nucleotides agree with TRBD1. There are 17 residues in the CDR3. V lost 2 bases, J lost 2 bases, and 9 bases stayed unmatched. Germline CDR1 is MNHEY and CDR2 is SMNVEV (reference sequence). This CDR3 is CASSLLPLQGANTEAFF. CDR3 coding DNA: TGTGCCAGCAGTTTACTCCCCCTACAGGGGGCAAACACTGAAGCTTTCTTT.

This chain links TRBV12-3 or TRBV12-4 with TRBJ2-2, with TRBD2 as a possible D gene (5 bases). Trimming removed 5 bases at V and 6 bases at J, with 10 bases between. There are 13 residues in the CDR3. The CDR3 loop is CASSLNGAGELFF. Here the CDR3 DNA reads TGTGCCAGCAGTCTCAACGGGGCCGGGGAGCTGTTTTTT.

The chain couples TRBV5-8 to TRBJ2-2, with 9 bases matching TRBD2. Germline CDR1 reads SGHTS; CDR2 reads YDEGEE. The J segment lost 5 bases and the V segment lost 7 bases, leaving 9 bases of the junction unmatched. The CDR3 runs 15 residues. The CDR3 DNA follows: TGTGCCAGCTCGAGACTAGCGGTGGGGACCGGGGAGCTGTTTTTT. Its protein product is CASSRLAVGTGELFF.

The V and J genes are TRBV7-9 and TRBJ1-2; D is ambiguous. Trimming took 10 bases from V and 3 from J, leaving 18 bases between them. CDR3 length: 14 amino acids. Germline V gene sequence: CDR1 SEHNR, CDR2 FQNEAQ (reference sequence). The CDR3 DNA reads TGTGCCATCTCAAGGAGCCCAGCACACTATGGCTACACCTTC. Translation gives CAISRSPAHYGYTF.

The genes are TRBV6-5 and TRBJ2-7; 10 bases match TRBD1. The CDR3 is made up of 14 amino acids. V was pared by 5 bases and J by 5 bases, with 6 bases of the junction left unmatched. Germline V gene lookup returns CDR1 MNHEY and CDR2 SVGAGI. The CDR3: CASSPGQGTHEQYF. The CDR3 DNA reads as TGTGCCAGCAGTCCGGGACAGGGGACCCACGAGCAGTACTTC.